The entry below describes one TCR beta chain. The CDR3 extends over 15 amino acids. CDR1 is LNHDA and CDR2 is SQIVND in the germline V gene (reference sequence). V lost 6 bases, J lost 2 bases, and 7 bases stayed unmatched. These data are taken from a study of cytotoxic CD8 clonotypes in ibrutinib-treated CLL. Assay used: immunoSEQ multiplex PCR; TCRdb lists only in-frame clones, some missing. The sample carries about 68,000 clones, approximately 80% recorded once. This chain uses TRBV19 with TRBJ2-7; 10 bases match TRBD1. The input for sequencing was PBMCs, taken at disease progression, from a patient treated with ibrutinib. This TCR came from a human donor with chronic lymphocytic leukemia. The CDR3 DNA reads TGTGCCAGTAGACAACAGACAGGGGGCCCCTACGAGCAGTACTTC. Translation gives CASRQQTGGPYEQYF.